Listed here are 30 T cell receptor beta chains from one sample, sequenced in a study of blood T cell repertoires in COVID-19. Clones were read by immunoSEQ multiplex PCR, and TCRdb kept only the in-frame ones, dropping some. The sample lists roughly 300,000 clones, over 75% occurring once. The sequencing input was PBMCs or T cells enriched from blood (not recorded which). Receptor source: a woman aged 25 to 39 who had recovered from COVID-19.

The gene calls are TRBV5-1 and TRBJ1-2; 8 bases are shared with TRBD1. CDR3 size: 17 residues. The V gene end was trimmed by 5 bases and the J gene end by 0 bases; junction bases not matched to a gene: 12. Germline CDR1 reads SGHRS; CDR2 reads YFSETQ. CDR3 sequence (DNA): TGCGCCAGCAGAGACGCGGGACAGGTGATCGCTAACTATGGCTACACCTTC. It encodes CASRDAGQVIANYGYTF.

This rearrangement joins TRBV5-8 to TRBJ1-5; 12 bases match TRBD1. Germline V lookup: CDR1 SGHTS, CDR2 YDEGEE. The CDR3 has 15 residues. V lost 3 bases and J lost 5; bases outside the gene matches: 3. CDR3 DNA sequence: TGTGCCAGCAGCTCCGGGACAGGGGGCCATCAGCCCCAGCATTTT. It translates to CASSSGTGGHQPQHF.

This chain links TRBV7-2 with TRBJ2-7; 9 nucleotides align to TRBD2. This CDR3 is built from 14 residues. V trimming: 3 bases; J trimming: 5 bases; junction bases outside the gene matches: 5. Per germline, CDR1 SGHTA and CDR2 FQGNSA. In DNA, the CDR3 is TGTGCCAGCAGCTTGAGCGGGAGGAGCCACGAGCAGTACTTC. The encoded protein is CASSLSGRSHEQYF.

The chain employs TRBV7-3 and TRBJ2-1; TRBD2 might be the D (5 bases). Trimming took off 3 bases at V and 0 bases at J, with 12 bases between the two ends. The V gene's germline CDR1 is SGHTA and CDR2 FQGTGA. The CDR3 covers 16 residues. In nucleotides, the CDR3 is TGTGCCAGCAGCTTGGTATTAGCGAGCTCCTACAATGAGCAGTTCTTC. Protein product: CASSLVLASSYNEQFF.

This clone has only one observation. V gene TRBV5-1 combines with J gene TRBJ1-2; D is possibly TRBD1 (5 bases). The length of the CDR3 is 12 residues. Germline-derived CDR1 and CDR2 are SGHRS and YFSETQ. The V gene lost 2 bases and the J gene lost 8 bases, with 10 bases spanning the gap. CDR3 nucleotide sequence: TGCGCCAGCAGCTTCGGAGGGGACGGCTACACCTTC. Protein sequence: CASSFGGDGYTF.

This sequence joins TRBV9 and TRBJ2-5; D is undetermined. Germline-derived CDR1 and CDR2 are SGDLS and YYNGEE. Trimming stripped 0 bases from V and 3 bases from J, with 3 bases between. There are 12 residues in the CDR3. The chain's CDR3 is CASSVGEETQYF. For the CDR3, the DNA is TGTGCCAGCAGCGTAGGAGAAGAGACCCAGTACTTC.

This clone has a single count. The rearrangement links TRBV3-1 (or the pseudogene TRBV3-2) to TRBJ2-3; D is undetermined. V lost 5 bases to trimming and J lost 0 bases, with 12 bases between them. This CDR3 has 15 amino acids. Germline loops: CDR1 LGHDT, CDR2 YNNKEL (reference sequence). For the CDR3, the DNA is TGTGCCAGCAGCTTGGGCTTGCCGAGCACAGATACGCAGTATTTT. As protein: CASSLGLPSTDTQYF.

The chain is built from TRBV23-1 and TRBJ2-7; 11 nucleotides agree with TRBD2. TRBV23-1 is an ORF, and what it does is uncertain. This CDR3 is 17 amino acids long. CDR3 sequence (DNA): TGCGTCCCTGCCAGGGGACTAGCGGTTGGGGTGGCTTACGAGCAGTACTTC. Its translation: CVPARGLAVGVAYEQYF.

V and J are TRBV4-3 and TRBJ1-1; a weak D match, TRBD1 (6 bases). CDR1 is LGHNA and CDR2 is YSLEER in the germline V gene. This CDR3 has 16 amino acids. The ends were cut back, 0 bases at V and 2 bases at J, with 13 bases in the middle. For the CDR3, the DNA is TGCGCCAGCAGCCAAGATATCGGACAGATAAACACTGAAGCTTTCTTT. Translating it yields CASSQDIGQINTEAFF.

This chain joins TRBV6-4 and TRBJ2-3, with no clear D. The CDR3 spans 11 residues. Between the trimmed V and J ends, which lost 6 bases and 5 bases, there was a span of 6 bases. The germline CDR1 and CDR2 sequences are MRHNA and SNTAGT. The CDR3 protein is CASSRGDTQYF. DNA of the CDR3: TGTGCCAGCAGCCGAGGAGATACGCAGTATTTT.

The chain uses TRBV6-5 and TRBJ1-4; no reliable D call. V was shortened by 6 bases and J by 1 base, with 9 bases between the two germline ends. This CDR3 contains 14 residues. CDR1 MNHEY and CDR2 SVGAGI come from the germline V gene. CDR3 DNA: TGTGCCAGCAGCGGGAGCAGAACTAATGAAAAACTGTTTTTT. This sequence encodes CASSGSRTNEKLFF.

V usage is TRBV4-2 and J usage is TRBJ2-2; 11 bases match TRBD2. The CDR3 length is 16 residues. Trimming removed 4 bases from V and 5 bases from J; junction bases left unmatched: 6. CDR1 and CDR2 from the germline V gene are LGHNA and YNFKEQ. CDR3 amino acids: CASSPRVAGGTGELFF. The CDR3 DNA follows: TGTGCCAGCAGCCCCCGGGTAGCGGGAGGGACCGGGGAGCTGTTTTTT.

V and J are TRBV10-2 and TRBJ1-5, with D perhaps matching TRBD1 (5 bases). Per the germline V gene, CDR1 is WSHSY and CDR2 is SAAADI. The CDR3 is 15 residues long. Between the trimmed V and J ends, which lost 0 bases and 4 bases, there was a span of 10 bases. The CDR3 coding sequence is TGCGCCAGCAGTGAGTCCGGGACTCCTAATCAGCCCCAGCATTTT. Its protein is CASSESGTPNQPQHF.

CDR3 sequence (DNA): TGTGCGATTACGATAGGGGAGGGTCAGCCCCAGCATTTT. This codes for CAITIGEGQPQHF. The chain joins TRBV2 to TRBJ1-5, with D perhaps TRBD1 (5 bases). Germline CDR1 reads SNHLY; CDR2 reads FYNNEI. This CDR3 spans 13 amino acids.

The chain recombines TRBV4-1 with TRBJ2-7, with D possibly matching TRBD2 (5 bases). Germline-derived CDR1 and CDR2 are MGHRA and YSYEKL. V was clipped by 0 bases and J by 6 bases, with 9 bases between them. This CDR3 has 13 amino acids. The CDR3 region has the DNA TGCGCCAGCAGCCAAGATCCCGGGGTCGAGCAGTACTTC. Protein: CASSQDPGVEQYF.

The chain couples TRBV9 to TRBJ2-1, with D perhaps TRBD2 (6 bases). The germline V gene encodes CDR1 SGDLS and CDR2 YYNGEE. This CDR3 comprises 15 residues. V lost 4 bases to trimming and J lost 5 bases, with 16 bases between them. The CDR3 loop is CASSQKLVADNEQFF. Here the CDR3 DNA reads TGTGCCAGCAGCCAGAAGTTGGTAGCGGACAATGAGCAGTTCTTC.

The genes are TRBV4-1 and TRBJ2-7; 7 nucleotides line up with TRBD2. The J segment lost 2 bases and the V segment lost 2 bases, leaving 9 bases of the junction unmatched. This CDR3 spans 16 amino acids. CDR1 and CDR2 from the germline V gene are MGHRA and YSYEKL. The CDR3 sequence: CASSQFGTGGPYEQYF. The CDR3 bases are TGCGCCAGCAGCCAATTCGGAACGGGAGGTCCCTACGAGCAGTACTTC.

The rearrangement links TRBV7-3 to TRBJ2-2; weak D call: TRBD2 (6 bases). The ends were cut back, 6 bases at V and 1 base at J, with 12 bases in the middle. The CDR3 covers 15 residues. Germline V gene lookup returns CDR1 SGHTA and CDR2 FQGTGA. CDR3 nucleotides: TGTGCCAGCAGTTCCTTTAGCGGGAACACCGGGGAGCTGTTTTTT. Protein: CASSSFSGNTGELFF.

The chain has TRBV7-3 and TRBJ2-6; maybe TRBD1 (6 bases). The CDR3 covers 16 residues. Trimming removed 5 bases at V and 0 bases at J, with 11 bases between. The germline CDR1 and CDR2 sequences are SGHTA and FQGTGA. The CDR3 nucleotides read TGTGCCAGCAGCGAACGACAGGTCTCTGGGGCCAACGTCCTGACTTTC. It encodes CASSERQVSGANVLTF.

V is TRBV7-3 and J is TRBJ2-7; TRBD1 aligns across 8 bases. The ends lost 3 bases at V and 0 bases at J; junction bases unmatched: 4. CDR3 length: 15 amino acids. CDR1 and CDR2 from the germline V gene are SGHTA and FQGTGA. The CDR3 DNA reads as TGTGCCAGCAGCTTGTCCGGGACAGGCTCCTACGAGCAGTACTTC. This gives the protein CASSLSGTGSYEQYF.

This clone was counted ten times or more. The chain couples TRBV5-5 to TRBJ1-1; tentative D call: TRBD1 (5 bases). Germline V gives CDR1 SGHKS, CDR2 YYEKEE (reference sequence). CDR3 length: 14 residues. Trimming left V 4 bases short and J 3 bases short, with 13 bases between. CDR3 in DNA: TGTGCCAGCAGCCGGGACTTTTTTGACACTGAAGCTTTCTTT. Translation: CASSRDFFDTEAFF.

The genes are TRBV9 and TRBJ1-1; 7 nucleotides match TRBD1. With V trimmed by 3 bases and J by 3 bases, 8 bases remained unmatched. Germline V lookup: CDR1 SGDLS, CDR2 YYNGEE. The CDR3 totals 15 residues. The CDR3 loop is CASSAPPQGDTEAFF. DNA of the CDR3: TGTGCCAGCAGCGCCCCCCCCCAGGGGGACACTGAAGCTTTCTTT.

The rearrangement links TRBV6-6 to TRBJ1-5, with a possible D match to TRBD1 (5 bases). The CDR3 covers 16 residues. Germline CDR1 and CDR2: MNHNY and SVGAGI (reference sequence). The V end was cut by 3 bases, the J end by 1 base, with 13 bases between. CDR3 sequence: CASSYVPGVSNQPQHF. The CDR3 DNA follows: TGTGCCAGCAGTTATGTTCCGGGGGTGAGCAATCAGCCCCAGCATTTT.

This chain joins TRBV7-8 and TRBJ2-3; D is unclear. The CDR3 totals 12 residues. Between the trimmed V and J ends, which lost 5 bases and 2 bases, there was a span of 5 bases. The germline CDR1 and CDR2 sequences are SGHVS and FQNEAQ. This CDR3 is CASSLYTDTQYF. CDR3 nucleotides: TGTGCCAGCAGCCTATACACAGATACGCAGTATTTT. Full variable domain (outside the CDR3, taken from reference TRBV7-8 and TRBJ2-3): GAGVSQSPRYKVAKRGQDVALRCDPISGHVSLFWYQQALGQGPEFLTYFQNEAQLDKSGLPSDRFFAERPEGSVSTLKIQRTQQEDSAVYLCASSLYTDTQYFGPGTRLTVL.

This sequence joins TRBV6-5 and TRBJ2-7; a possible D gene is TRBD1 (5 bases). The CDR3 extends over 14 amino acids. V gave up 0 bases and J gave up 2 bases, with 8 bases separating them. The V gene's germline CDR1 is MNHEY and CDR2 SVGAGI. In DNA, the CDR3 is TGTGCCAGCAGTTACTCGAAAGGGGCCTACGAGCAGTACTTC. Translated: CASSYSKGAYEQYF.

As DNA, the CDR3 is TGTGCCAGCAGCCAAGTCCAGCGGGAGCAAATATACAATGAGCAGTTCTTC. As protein: CASSQVQREQIYNEQFF. V and J are TRBV14 and TRBJ2-1; TRBD2 aligns across 8 bases. The trim removed 1 base at V and 4 bases at J, leaving 9 bases unmatched. Germline assignment: CDR1 SGHDN and CDR2 FVKESK. The CDR3 has 17 residues.

The chain has TRBV28 and TRBJ1-2, with a possible D match to TRBD1 (5 bases). Germline-derived CDR1 and CDR2 are MDHEN and SYDVKM. V lost 5 bases and J lost 8, with 18 bases in between. CDR3 length: 14 amino acids. CDR3 amino acids: CASSGGTVIFGYTF. The CDR3 DNA reads as TGTGCCAGCAGTGGCGGGACGGTCATATTCGGCTACACCTTC.

The chain joins TRBV6-2 or TRBV6-3 to TRBJ2-3, with TRBD2 matching 10 bases. The CDR3 consists of 16 residues. Germline CDR1 and CDR2: MNHEY and SVGEGT. V lost 0 bases and J lost 5; bases outside the gene matches: 5. The CDR3 DNA follows: TGTGCCAGCAGTTACTCGAAGGTAGCGGGAGGAGATACGCAGTATTTT. Translated: CASSYSKVAGGDTQYF.

This clone came up once. As DNA, the CDR3 is TGTGCCAGCAGTTACGGGACTAGCAGCTACGAGCAGTACTTC. Translated, it gives CASSYGTSSYEQYF. The genes are TRBV6-5 and TRBJ2-7, with 9 bases lining up with TRBD2. CDR3 length equals 14 residues. CDR1 is MNHEY and CDR2 is SVGAGI in the germline V gene. V lost 2 bases and J lost 3; bases outside the gene matches: 2.

The rearrangement links TRBV4-1 to TRBJ1-4; TRBD1 matches at 11 bases. V trimming: 3 bases; J trimming: 8 bases; junction bases outside the gene matches: 14. Germline V gives CDR1 MGHRA, CDR2 YSYEKL. The CDR3 is 18 residues long. This CDR3 reads CASSHGNRDRGSREKLFF. CDR3 coding DNA: TGCGCCAGCAGCCATGGCAACCGGGACAGGGGGTCGAGGGAAAAACTGTTTTTT.